This TCR beta chain was found in a study of CD8 T cells in ankylosing spondylitis. Study-level results: In peripheral blood, disease-linked CD8+ clones occurred at relatively low frequencies. Certain motif variants had earlier been reported in reactive arthritis synovial fluid and blood.

Quantitative barcoded 5'-RACE was used to prepare TCR beta libraries. Each CDR3 protein is one row after TCRdb ran MiXCR on the 5' RACE reads. The data hold more than 20,000 distinct CDR3 sequences, with 13% observed a single time. Germline V gene data show CDR1 as SGHTA and CDR2 as FQGNSA. This CDR3 is 11 amino acids long. V was pared by 5 bases and J by 5 bases, with 6 bases between. This clonotype was counted ten times or more. Its antigen is not identified. Sequencing used blood. This rearrangement joins TRBV7-2 to TRBJ2-5, with D tentatively TRBD1 (6 bases). The sequence was collected from a male donor with ankylosing spondylitis or in good health (not recorded which). CDR3 DNA sequence: TGTGCCAGCAGCCAGGGGGAGACCCAGTACTTC. Its protein is CASSQGETQYF.